This section outlines one T cell receptor (beta chain) sequence together with its context. The CDR3 covers 14 residues. The V end lost 4 bases, the J end lost 4 bases, and 12 bases lay between the germline ends. CDR1 and CDR2 from the germline V gene are SGHRS and YFSETQ. PCR employed 60 Vbeta and 13 Jbeta primers. Sequencing used immunoSEQ multiplex PCR; TCRdb keeps in-frame clones, though not all of them. The sample lists about 190,000 clones, 80% occurring once. This entry comes from a study of cytomegalovirus exposure and HLA in healthy donors. The TCR sequence derives from a boy aged 10-17 years in good health and CMV-seronegative. Input material: PBMCs. The rearrangement uses TRBV5-1 and TRBJ2-1; tentatively, D is TRBD1 (5 bases). The CDR3 DNA follows: TGCGCCAGCAGCGAATACACAGGATACAATGAGCAGTTCTTC. Encoded protein: CASSEYTGYNEQFF.